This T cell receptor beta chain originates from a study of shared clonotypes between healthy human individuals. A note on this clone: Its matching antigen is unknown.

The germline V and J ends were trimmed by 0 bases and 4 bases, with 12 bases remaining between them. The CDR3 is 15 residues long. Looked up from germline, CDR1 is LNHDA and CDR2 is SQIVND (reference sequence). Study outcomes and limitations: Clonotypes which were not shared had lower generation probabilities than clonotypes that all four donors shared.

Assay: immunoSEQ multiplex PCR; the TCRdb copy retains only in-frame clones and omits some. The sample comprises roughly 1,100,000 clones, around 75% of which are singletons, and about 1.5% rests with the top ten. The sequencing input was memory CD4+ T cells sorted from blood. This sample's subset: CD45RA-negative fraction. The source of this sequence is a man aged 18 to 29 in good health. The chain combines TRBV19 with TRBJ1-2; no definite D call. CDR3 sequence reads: CASSIDLTWTYGYTF. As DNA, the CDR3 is TGTGCCAGTAGTATAGATCTCACGTGGACCTATGGCTACACCTTC.